The entry below describes one TCR beta chain. The antigen is not known. The data belong to a study of cytomegalovirus exposure and HLA in healthy donors. Study-wide results and caveats: Common viral pathogens (according to a later analysis) appeared linked to several of the most significant clusters. Specific recognition of CMV antigens was confirmed in vitro for a few chains (all CMV-associated).

The PCR employed 60 Vbeta primers together with 13 Jbeta primers. Assay used: immunoSEQ multiplex PCR; TCRdb lists only in-frame clones, some missing. The repertoire has about 130,000 clones, roughly 77% of them found once; the top ten carry roughly 3.7%. CDR1 and CDR2 (germline): SGHVS, FQNEAQ. V was trimmed by 2 bases and J by 8 bases, leaving 18 bases between them. The CDR3 has 15 residues. The sample comprised PBMCs. The chain couples TRBV7-8 to TRBJ1-2, with a weak D call TRBD1 (6 bases). The sequence came from a male donor in good health and CMV-seronegative. The CDR3 loop reads CASSLLVGRGYGYTF. The DNA for the CDR3 is TGTGCCAGCAGCTTATTGGTGGGCAGGGGTTACGGCTACACCTTC.